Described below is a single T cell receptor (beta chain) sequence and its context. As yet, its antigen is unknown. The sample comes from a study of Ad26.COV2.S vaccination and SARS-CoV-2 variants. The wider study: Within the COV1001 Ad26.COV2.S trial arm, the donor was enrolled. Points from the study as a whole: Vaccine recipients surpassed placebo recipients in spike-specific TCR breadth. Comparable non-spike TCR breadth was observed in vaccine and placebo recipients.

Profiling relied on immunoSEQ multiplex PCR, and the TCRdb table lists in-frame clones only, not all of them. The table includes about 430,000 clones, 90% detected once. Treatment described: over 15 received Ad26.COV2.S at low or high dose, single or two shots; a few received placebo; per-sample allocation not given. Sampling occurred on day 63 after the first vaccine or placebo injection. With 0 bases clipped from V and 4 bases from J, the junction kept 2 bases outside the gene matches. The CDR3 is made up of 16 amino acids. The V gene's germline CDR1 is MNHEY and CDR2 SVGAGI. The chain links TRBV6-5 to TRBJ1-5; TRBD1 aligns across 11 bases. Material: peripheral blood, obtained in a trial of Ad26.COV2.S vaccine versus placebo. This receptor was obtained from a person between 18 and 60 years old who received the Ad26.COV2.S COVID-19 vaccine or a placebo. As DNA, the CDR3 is TGTGCCAGCAGTTACTCTGGGACAGGGGGAAATCAGCCCCAGCATTTT. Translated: CASSYSGTGGNQPQHF.